The 5 T cell receptor beta chains below all came from one sample that was sequenced in a study of T cell responses to AZD1222 COVID-19 vaccine. Produced via immunoSEQ multiplex PCR; TCRdb's table is partial and in-frame only. The sample carries about 150,000 clones, roughly 84% recorded once. Sequences were derived from peripheral blood, sampled 28 days after the second AZD1222 dose. The origin of the receptors is an adult who received the AZD1222 COVID-19 vaccine.

This chain joins TRBV9 and TRBJ2-3; 10 bases agree with TRBD1. The trim removed 4 bases at V and 0 bases at J, leaving 2 bases unmatched. Germline V lookup: CDR1 SGDLS, CDR2 YYNGEE. The CDR3 is 15 amino acids. CDR3 protein: CASSLGQGSTDTQYF. In DNA form, the CDR3 reads TGTGCCAGCAGCCTGGGACAGGGGAGCACAGATACGCAGTATTTT.

The chain links TRBV5-1 to TRBJ1-6, with a weak D call TRBD1 (5 bases). The germline CDR1 and CDR2 sequences are SGHRS and YFSETQ. The V end lost 4 bases, the J end lost 7 bases, and 12 bases lay between the germline ends. The CDR3 has 14 amino acids. The CDR3 sequence: CASSPGTANSPLHF. The CDR3 nucleotides are TGCGCCAGCAGCCCCGGGACCGCCAATTCACCCCTCCACTTT.

This chain uses TRBV10-1 with TRBJ2-3; 10 nucleotides agree with TRBD2. The CDR3 is 17 residues long. Trimming cost V 2 bases and J 5 bases; bases outside gene matches: 10. CDR1 and CDR2 (germline): WNHNN, SYGVQD (reference sequence). CDR3 in DNA: TGCGCCAGCAGTGAGCGGCTAGCGGGAGCCGGGGGAGATACGCAGTATTTT. Its protein is CASSERLAGAGGDTQYF.

The chain is built from TRBV19 and TRBJ2-1, with 11 bases that match TRBD2. V gave up 7 bases and J gave up 2 bases; unmatched junction bases: 4. The CDR3 is 15 amino acids. Germline V gene data show CDR1 as LNHDA and CDR2 as SQIVND (reference sequence). The DNA for the CDR3 is TGTGCCAGTATGGGACTAGCGGCGACCTACAATGAGCAGTTCTTC. Translated: CASMGLAATYNEQFF.

This chain uses TRBV19 with TRBJ2-2; no reliable D call. V was shortened by 3 bases and J by 5 bases, with 7 bases between the two germline ends. Germline V gene lookup returns CDR1 LNHDA and CDR2 SQIVND (reference sequence). This CDR3 comprises 13 residues. This chain's CDR3 is CASSISTTGELFF. For the CDR3, the DNA is TGTGCCAGTAGTATTAGTACGACCGGGGAGCTGTTTTTT.